These 9 T cell receptor beta chains were all obtained from the same sample, sequenced in a study of cytomegalovirus exposure and HLA in healthy donors. PCR used 60 Vbeta primers and 13 Jbeta primers. Method: immunoSEQ multiplex PCR; TCRdb's copy keeps in-frame clones and lacks some. This table holds around 190,000 clones, 70% to 80% found once. Sequencing was carried out using PBMCs. These receptors came from a woman aged 45 to 65 in good health and CMV-seronegative.

The chain joins TRBV5-6 to TRBJ1-4, with D unresolved. V lost 0 bases and J lost 5, with 8 bases in between. This CDR3 region has 14 residues. Germline-derived CDR1 and CDR2 are SGHDT and YYEEEE. The CDR3 DNA sequence: TGTGCCAGCAGCTTGGAGCCTACCAATGAAAAACTGTTTTTT. As protein: CASSLEPTNEKLFF.

The DNA for the CDR3 is TGTGCCAGCAGATTAAGGGTCCCCGAGGGGCAGTTCTTC. This encodes CASRLRVPEGQFF. This sequence joins TRBV28 and TRBJ2-1; D might be TRBD2 (5 bases). The CDR3 loop spans 13 amino acids. Per germline, CDR1 MDHEN and CDR2 SYDVKM. The V and J ends lost 6 bases and 12 bases respectively, with 18 bases between them.

The chain carries TRBV7-2 and TRBJ2-1; tentative D call: TRBD1 (5 bases). CDR1 is SGHTA and CDR2 is FQGNSA in the germline V gene. Trimming removed 2 bases from V and 6 bases from J, with 14 bases in between. CDR3 length: 15 amino acids. DNA for the CDR3: TGTGCCAGCAGCTTACTCCAGGGATGGGGCAATGAGCAGTTCTTC. Protein sequence: CASSLLQGWGNEQFF.

J is TRBJ1-5 and V is TRBV7-8; D possibly corresponds to TRBD1 (6 bases). Looked up from germline, CDR1 is SGHVS and CDR2 is FQNEAQ. V lost 4 bases, J lost 4 bases, and 14 bases lay in between. The CDR3 is made up of 15 amino acids. The CDR3 is CASSSKQGQNQPQHF. The CDR3 coding sequence is TGTGCCAGCAGCTCCAAACAGGGCCAAAATCAGCCCCAGCATTTT. Based on the CDR3 plus reference TRBV7-8 and TRBJ1-5, the full variable domain is GAGVSQSPRYKVAKRGQDVALRCDPISGHVSLFWYQQALGQGPEFLTYFQNEAQLDKSGLPSDRFFAERPEGSVSTLKIQRTQQEDSAVYLCASSSKQGQNQPQHFGDGTRLSIL.

The chain carries TRBV29-1 and TRBJ1-2, with 11 bases identical to TRBD1. CDR3 length: 13 amino acids. Looked up from germline, CDR1 is SQVTM and CDR2 is ANQGSEA. V dropped 6 bases and J dropped 4; count of bases not matched to a gene: 4. The CDR3 DNA reads TGCAGCGTCCGGACAGGGGGCAGCTATGGCTACACCTTC. It codes for CSVRTGGSYGYTF.

The V gene is TRBV15, the J gene TRBJ2-6; D is possibly TRBD2 (6 bases). V lost 1 base, J lost 0 bases, and 10 bases lay in between. CDR1 is LNHNV and CDR2 is YYDKDF in the germline V gene (reference sequence). This CDR3 has 17 amino acids. The CDR3 DNA reads TGTGCCACCAGCAGAGGGGGGGACCGCTCTGGGGCCAACGTCCTGACTTTC. It yields the protein CATSRGGDRSGANVLTF.

The J gene is TRBJ2-5, the V gene TRBV29-1; 7 nucleotides agree with TRBD1. The DNA end is more similar to TRBJ2-7, so the J call may be wrong. The CDR3 spans 12 residues. Germline V CDR1 and CDR2: SQVTM, ANQGSEA. CDR3 nucleotides: TGCAGCTGTACGACAGGGACCTACGAGCAGTACTTC. Protein product: CSCTTGTYEQYF.

CDR3 residues: CASSPIQGMNTEAFF. CDR3 in DNA: TGTGCCAGCAGCCCCATACAGGGCATGAACACTGAAGCTTTCTTT. V gene TRBV7-9 combines with J gene TRBJ1-1; a weak D match, TRBD1 (6 bases). Per the germline V gene, CDR1 is SEHNR and CDR2 is FQNEAQ (reference sequence). This CDR3 spans 15 amino acids. Trimming shortened V by 5 bases and J by 0 bases, and 13 bases separated the two germline ends.

This clone has just a few counts. The rearrangement joins TRBV4-3 to TRBJ1-3; TRBD1 matches at 9 bases. This CDR3 region has 16 residues. The V segment lost 1 base and the J segment 0 bases; nucleotides outside the gene matches: 1. Germline CDR1 LGHNA, CDR2 YSLEER. The chain's CDR3 is CASSQGDRVSGNTIYF. The CDR3 nucleotides read TGCGCCAGCAGCCAAGGGGACAGGGTCTCTGGAAACACCATATATTTT.